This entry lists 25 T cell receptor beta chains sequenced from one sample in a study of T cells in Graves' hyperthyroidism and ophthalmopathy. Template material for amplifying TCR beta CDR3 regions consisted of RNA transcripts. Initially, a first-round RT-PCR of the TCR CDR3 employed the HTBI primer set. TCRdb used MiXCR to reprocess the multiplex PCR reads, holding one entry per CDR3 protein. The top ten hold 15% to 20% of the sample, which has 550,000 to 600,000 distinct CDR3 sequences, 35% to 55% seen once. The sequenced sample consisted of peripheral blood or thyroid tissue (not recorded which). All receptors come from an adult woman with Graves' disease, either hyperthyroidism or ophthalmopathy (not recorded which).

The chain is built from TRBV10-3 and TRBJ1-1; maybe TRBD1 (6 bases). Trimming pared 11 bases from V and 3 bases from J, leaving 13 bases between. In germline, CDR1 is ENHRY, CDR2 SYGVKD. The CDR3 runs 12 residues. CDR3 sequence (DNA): TGTGCCGGCCGGACAGAAGACACTGAAGCTTTCTTT. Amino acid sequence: CAGRTEDTEAFF.

The CDR3 DNA is TGCAGTGCAATCCTATCCGGGACAGGGTTTGAAAAACTGTTTTTT. Encoded protein: CSAILSGTGFEKLFF. The V gene is TRBV20-1, the J gene TRBJ1-4; 9 bases are shared with TRBD1. The junction had 12 bases not matched to a gene; V was cut back by 6 bases and J by 7 bases. Germline CDR1 DFQATT, CDR2 SNEGSKA (reference sequence). There are 15 residues in the CDR3.

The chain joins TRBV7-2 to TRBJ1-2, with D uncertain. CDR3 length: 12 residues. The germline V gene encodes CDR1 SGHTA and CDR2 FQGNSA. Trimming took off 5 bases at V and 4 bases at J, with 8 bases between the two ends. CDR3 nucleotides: TGTGCCAGCAGCCCGTATAGCTATGGCTACACCTTC. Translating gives CASSPYSYGYTF.

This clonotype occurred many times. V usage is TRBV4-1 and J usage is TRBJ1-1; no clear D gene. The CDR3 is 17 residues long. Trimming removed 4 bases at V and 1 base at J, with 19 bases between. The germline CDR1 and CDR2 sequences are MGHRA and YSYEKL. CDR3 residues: CASSPGPWKRPNTEAFF. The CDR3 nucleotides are TGCGCCAGCAGCCCCGGCCCCTGGAAACGTCCGAACACTGAAGCTTTCTTT.

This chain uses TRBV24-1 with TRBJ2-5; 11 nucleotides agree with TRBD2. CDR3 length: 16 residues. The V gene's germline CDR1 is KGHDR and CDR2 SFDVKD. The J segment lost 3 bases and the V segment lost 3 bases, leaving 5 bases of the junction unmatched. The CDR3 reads CATSDATSGSKETQYF. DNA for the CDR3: TGTGCCACCAGTGATGCTACTAGCGGGAGCAAAGAGACCCAGTACTTC.

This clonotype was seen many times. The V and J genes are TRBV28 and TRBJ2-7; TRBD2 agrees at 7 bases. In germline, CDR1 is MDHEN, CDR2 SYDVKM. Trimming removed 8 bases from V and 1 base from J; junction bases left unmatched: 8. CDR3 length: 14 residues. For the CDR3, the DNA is TGTGCCAGCCGAACGGGGGGTGGTTCCTACGAGCAGTACTTC. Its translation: CASRTGGGSYEQYF.

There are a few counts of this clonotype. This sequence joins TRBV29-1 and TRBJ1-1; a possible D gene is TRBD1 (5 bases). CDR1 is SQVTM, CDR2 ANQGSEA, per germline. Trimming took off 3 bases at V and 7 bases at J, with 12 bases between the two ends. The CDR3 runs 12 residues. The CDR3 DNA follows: TGCAGCGTTGAGCGGGCAGGGAATGAAGCTTTCTTT. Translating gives CSVERAGNEAFF.

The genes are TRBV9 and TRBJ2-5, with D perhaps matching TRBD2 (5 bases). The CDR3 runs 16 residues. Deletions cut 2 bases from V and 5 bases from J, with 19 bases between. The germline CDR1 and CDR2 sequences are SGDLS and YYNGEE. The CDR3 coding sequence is TGTGCCAGCAGCGTTTTACCCCGGGGTAGGAGCGAGACCCAGTACTTC. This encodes CASSVLPRGRSETQYF.

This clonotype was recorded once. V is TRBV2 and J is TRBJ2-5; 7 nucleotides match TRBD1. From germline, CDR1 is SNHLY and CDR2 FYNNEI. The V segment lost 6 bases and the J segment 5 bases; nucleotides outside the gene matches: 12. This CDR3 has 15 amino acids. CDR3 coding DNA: TGTGCCAGCAGGACTCGGACAGGCCCCGGGGAGACCCAGTACTTC. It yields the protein CASRTRTGPGETQYF.

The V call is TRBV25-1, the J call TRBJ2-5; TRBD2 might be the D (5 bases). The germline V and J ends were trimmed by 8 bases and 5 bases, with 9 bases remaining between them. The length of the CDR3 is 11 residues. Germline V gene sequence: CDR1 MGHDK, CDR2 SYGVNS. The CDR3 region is CASGSAETQYF. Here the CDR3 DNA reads TGTGCCAGCGGGAGTGCGGAGACCCAGTACTTC. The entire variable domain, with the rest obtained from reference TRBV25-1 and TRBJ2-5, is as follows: EADIYQTPRYLVIGTGKKITLECSQTMGHDKMYWYQQDPGMELHLIHYSYGVNSTEKGDLSSESTVSRIRTEHFPLTLESARPSHTSQYLCASGSAETQYFGPGTRLLVL.

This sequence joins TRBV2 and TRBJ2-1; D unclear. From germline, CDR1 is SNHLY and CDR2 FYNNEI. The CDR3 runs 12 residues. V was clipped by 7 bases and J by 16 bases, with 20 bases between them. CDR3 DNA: TGTGCCAGCACCGTTTGGCCCCCATCCCTTTTCTTC. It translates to CASTVWPPSLFF.

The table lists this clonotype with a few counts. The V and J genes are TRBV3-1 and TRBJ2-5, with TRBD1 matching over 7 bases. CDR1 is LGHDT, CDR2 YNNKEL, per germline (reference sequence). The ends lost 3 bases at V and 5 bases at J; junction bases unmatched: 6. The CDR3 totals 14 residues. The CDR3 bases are TGTGCCAGCAGCCAGAGGGGGCGCGGTGAGACCCAGTACTTC. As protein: CASSQRGRGETQYF.

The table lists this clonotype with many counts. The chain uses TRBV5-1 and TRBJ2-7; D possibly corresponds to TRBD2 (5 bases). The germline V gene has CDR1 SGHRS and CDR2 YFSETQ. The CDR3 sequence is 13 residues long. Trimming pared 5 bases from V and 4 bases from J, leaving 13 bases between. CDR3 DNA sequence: TGCGCCAGCAGATTTGGGAGCAGGTACGAGCAGTACTTC. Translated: CASRFGSRYEQYF.

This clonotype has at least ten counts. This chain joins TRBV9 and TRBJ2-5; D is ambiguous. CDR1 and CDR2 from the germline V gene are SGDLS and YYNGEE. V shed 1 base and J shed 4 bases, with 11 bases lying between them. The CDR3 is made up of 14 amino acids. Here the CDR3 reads CASSVPGSTETQYF. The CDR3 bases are TGTGCCAGCAGCGTACCCGGGTCAACAGAGACCCAGTACTTC.

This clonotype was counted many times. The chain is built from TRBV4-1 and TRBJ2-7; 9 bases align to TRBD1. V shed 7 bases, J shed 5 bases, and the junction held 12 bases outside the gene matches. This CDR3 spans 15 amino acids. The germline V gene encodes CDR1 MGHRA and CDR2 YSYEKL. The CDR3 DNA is TGCGCCAGCAATCCGGGACAGGGTGCACGAAACGAGCAGTACTTC. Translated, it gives CASNPGQGARNEQYF.

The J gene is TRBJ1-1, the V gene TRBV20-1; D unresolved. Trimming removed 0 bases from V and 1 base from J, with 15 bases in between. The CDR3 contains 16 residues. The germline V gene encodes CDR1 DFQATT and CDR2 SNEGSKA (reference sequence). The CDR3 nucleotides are TGCAGTGCTAGAGATCTTGGAGTCAGCTGGAACACTGAAGCTTTCTTT. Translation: CSARDLGVSWNTEAFF.

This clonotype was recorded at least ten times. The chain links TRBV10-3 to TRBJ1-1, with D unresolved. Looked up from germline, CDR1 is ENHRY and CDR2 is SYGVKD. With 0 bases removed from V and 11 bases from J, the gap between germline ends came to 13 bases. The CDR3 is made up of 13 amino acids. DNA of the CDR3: TGTGCCATCAGTGAGTCTACGGGTTTAAGGGCTTTCTTT. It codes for CAISESTGLRAFF.

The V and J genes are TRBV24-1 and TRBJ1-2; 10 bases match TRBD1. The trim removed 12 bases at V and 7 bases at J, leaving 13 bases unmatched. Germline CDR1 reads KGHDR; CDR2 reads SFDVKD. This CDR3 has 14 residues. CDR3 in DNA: TGTGCCTCTATCTCCGGGACAGGGGAGGTTGGCTACACCTTC. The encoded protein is CASISGTGEVGYTF.

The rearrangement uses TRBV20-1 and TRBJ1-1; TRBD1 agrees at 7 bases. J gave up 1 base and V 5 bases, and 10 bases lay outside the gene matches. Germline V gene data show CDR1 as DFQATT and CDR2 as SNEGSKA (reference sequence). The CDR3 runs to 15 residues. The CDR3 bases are TGCAGTGCTCAGAAAACAGGGGCGACGAACACTGAAGCTTTCTTT. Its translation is CSAQKTGATNTEAFF.

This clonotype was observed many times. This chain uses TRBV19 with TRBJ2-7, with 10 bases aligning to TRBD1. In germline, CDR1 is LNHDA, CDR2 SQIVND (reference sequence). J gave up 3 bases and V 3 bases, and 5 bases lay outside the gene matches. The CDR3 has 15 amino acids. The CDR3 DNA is TGTGCCAGTAGTATCGGACAGGGGGATTTCTACGAGCAGTACTTC. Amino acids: CASSIGQGDFYEQYF.

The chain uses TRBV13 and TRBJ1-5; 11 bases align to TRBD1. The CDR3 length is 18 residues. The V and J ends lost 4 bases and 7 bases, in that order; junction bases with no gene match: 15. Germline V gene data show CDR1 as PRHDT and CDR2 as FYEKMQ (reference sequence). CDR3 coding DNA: TGTGCCAGCAGCTCGAGCCAGGACAGGGGGCGGTGGGCGCAGCCCCAGCATTTT. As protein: CASSSSQDRGRWAQPQHF.

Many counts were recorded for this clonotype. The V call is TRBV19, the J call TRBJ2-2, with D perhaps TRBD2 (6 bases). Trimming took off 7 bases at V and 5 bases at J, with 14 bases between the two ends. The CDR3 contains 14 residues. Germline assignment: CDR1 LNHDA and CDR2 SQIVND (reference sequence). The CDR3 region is CASNGLYPTGELFF. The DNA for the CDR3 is TGTGCCAGTAATGGACTATACCCTACCGGGGAGCTGTTTTTT. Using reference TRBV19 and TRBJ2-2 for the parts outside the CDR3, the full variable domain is DGGITQSPKYLFRKEGQNVTLSCEQNLNHDAMYWYRQDPGQGLRLIYYSQIVNDFQKGDIAEGYSVSREKKESFPLTVTSAQKNPTAFYLCASNGLYPTGELFFGEGSRLTVL.

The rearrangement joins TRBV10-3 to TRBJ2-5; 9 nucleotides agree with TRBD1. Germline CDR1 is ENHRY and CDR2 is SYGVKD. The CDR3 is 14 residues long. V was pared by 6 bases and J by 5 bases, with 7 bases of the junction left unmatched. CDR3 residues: CAISDRGMMETQYF. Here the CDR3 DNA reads TGTGCCATCAGCGACAGGGGGATGATGGAGACCCAGTACTTC.

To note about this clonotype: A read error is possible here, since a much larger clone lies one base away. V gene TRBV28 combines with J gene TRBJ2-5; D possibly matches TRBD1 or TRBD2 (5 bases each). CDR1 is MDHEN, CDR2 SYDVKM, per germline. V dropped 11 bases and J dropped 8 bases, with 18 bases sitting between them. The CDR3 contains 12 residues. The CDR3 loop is CAGKKEGRTQYF. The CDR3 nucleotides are TGTGCCGGCAAGAAAGAGGGGCGCACCCAGTACTTC.

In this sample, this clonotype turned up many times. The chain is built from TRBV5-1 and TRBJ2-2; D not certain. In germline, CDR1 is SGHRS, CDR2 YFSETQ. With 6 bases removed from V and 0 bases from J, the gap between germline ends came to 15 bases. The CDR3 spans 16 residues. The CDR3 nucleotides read TGCGCCAGCACGGTACTATCTGGGTCGAACACCGGGGAGCTGTTTTTT. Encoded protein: CASTVLSGSNTGELFF.